A single sample is the source of the 21 T cell receptor beta chains below, sequenced in a study of metastatic and nonmetastatic thyroid tumors. TCRdb reanalyzed the PCR reads with MiXCR. In the table there are tens of thousands of clones, over 15% of which are singletons. Among the patients, none had received any treatment before thyroid surgery. Sequencing used blood. The receptor set was obtained from a female donor with papillary thyroid cancer or a benign thyroid nodule (not recorded which). Some clones in this sample may be carry-over from other donors' samples.

This chain connects TRBV4-1 to TRBJ2-7; D unresolved. This CDR3 region has 14 residues. V was trimmed by 1 base and J by 4 bases, leaving 11 bases between them. CDR1 is MGHRA and CDR2 is YSYEKL in the germline V gene. In nucleotides, the CDR3 is TGCGCCAGCAGCCAAGTACGGGCCGGGTACGAGCAGTACTTC. Protein sequence: CASSQVRAGYEQYF.

Of note for this clone: A junction end diverges from the germline sequence, so it may reflect a read error. This sequence joins TRBV20-1 and TRBJ2-6; D is tentatively TRBD1 or TRBD2 (6 bases each). Germline loops: CDR1 DFQATT, CDR2 SNEGSKA (reference sequence). CDR3 length: 17 amino acids. CDR3 residues: CSAGEGGIYSVANVLTF. In nucleotides, the CDR3 is TGCAGTGCTGGAGAGGGGGGTATTTACTCTGTGGCCAACGTCCTGACTTTC.

This clone came up many times. CDR3 nucleotides: TGTGCCAGCAGCTCAAAGCGGGAGGGACTCACAGATACGCAGTATTTT. Its translation is CASSSKREGLTDTQYF. The rearrangement joins TRBV7-3 to TRBJ2-3, with 10 bases identical to TRBD2. There are 16 residues in the CDR3. CDR1 and CDR2 from the germline V gene are SGHTA and FQGTGA. J gave up 2 bases and V 4 bases, and 6 bases lay outside the gene matches.

The chain carries TRBV11-2 and TRBJ1-4; D possibly corresponds to TRBD1 (5 bases). V was cut by 1 base and J by 6 bases, with 12 bases left in between. Germline values: CDR1 SGHAT, CDR2 FQNNGV. This CDR3 is built from 15 residues. CDR3 in DNA: TGTGCCAGCAGCTTAGTGGGGACGGGAGATGAAAAACTGTTTTTT. Protein: CASSLVGTGDEKLFF.

This clone was found many times. The chain uses TRBV18 and TRBJ2-5; 12 nucleotides line up with TRBD2. Trimming cost V 4 bases and J 5 bases; bases outside gene matches: 8. This CDR3 is 16 amino acids long. The germline V gene encodes CDR1 KGHSH and CDR2 LQKENI. CDR3 in amino acids: CASSRTTSGGTETQYF. As DNA, the CDR3 is TGTGCCAGCTCACGCACGACTAGCGGGGGCACGGAGACCCAGTACTTC.

Regarding this clone: The junction differs from germline at one of its ends, possibly a read error. The chain employs TRBV7-9 and TRBJ2-7; D may be TRBD1 (5 bases). Germline V gene data show CDR1 as SEHNR and CDR2 as FQNEAQ (reference sequence). CDR3 size: 15 residues. CDR3 DNA: TGTGCCAGCAGATTAGTCCCCACAGGATCCTACGGGCAGTACTTC. As protein: CASRLVPTGSYGQYF.

This clone has just a few counts. The CDR3 here is CASSDRIAGEYEQFF. The DNA for the CDR3 is TGTGCCAGCAGTGACAGAATAGCGGGAGAATATGAGCAGTTCTTC. The rearrangement joins TRBV12-3 or TRBV12-4 to TRBJ2-1; 9 bases are a match to TRBD2. CDR3 length equals 15 residues. J was trimmed by 8 bases and V by 5 bases; bases with no gene match: 10.

This clone showed up just a few times. The V call is TRBV6-1, the J call TRBJ1-1; 7 bases line up with TRBD1. Germline CDR1 reads MNHNS; CDR2 reads SASEGT. Trimming removed 5 bases from V and 4 bases from J; junction bases left unmatched: 4. CDR3 length: 13 amino acids. CDR3 in DNA: TGTGCCAGCAGTCAGGGACAGATCACTGAAGCTTTCTTT. This codes for CASSQGQITEAFF.

Concerning this clone: Possible read error: a much larger clone is one base away. Other DNA sequences from this sample encode an identical CDR3 as well. The V and J genes are TRBV11-3 and TRBJ2-7; the D is unclear. V lost 0 bases and J 9 bases, leaving 9 bases between the germline ends. The CDR3 runs 12 residues. CDR1 is SGHNT and CDR2 is YENEEA in the germline V gene. CDR3 in amino acids: CASSLDGYGQYF. The CDR3 DNA follows: TGTGCCAGCAGCTTAGACGGATATGGGCAGTACTTC.

Only a few counts were recorded for this clone. The rearrangement links TRBV28 to TRBJ1-2; 8 nucleotides agree with TRBD1. In germline, CDR1 is MDHEN, CDR2 SYDVKM. V dropped 2 bases and J dropped 4; count of bases not matched to a gene: 6. The CDR3 runs 15 residues. In DNA form, the CDR3 reads TGTGCCAGCAGTTTAGAGACAGGGGACGTCTATGGCTACACCTTC. This sequence encodes CASSLETGDVYGYTF.

This clone was picked up many times. The gene calls are TRBV27 and TRBJ2-7; D is perhaps TRBD1 (6 bases). Germline V lookup: CDR1 MNHEY, CDR2 SMNVEV (reference sequence). V lost 3 bases to trimming and J lost 5 bases, with 17 bases between them. This CDR3 has 15 residues. The CDR3 nucleotides are TGTGCCAGCAGTTTCACCAGGGGTGGTTACCACGAGCAGTACTTC. This sequence encodes CASSFTRGGYHEQYF.

The chain joins TRBV20-1 to TRBJ2-7, with D unclear. The CDR3 length is 14 residues. CDR1 and CDR2 from the germline V gene are DFQATT and SNEGSKA (reference sequence). The ends were cut back, 5 bases at V and 1 base at J, with 15 bases in the middle. The CDR3 reads CSAPQPVRSYEQYF. The CDR3 DNA is TGCAGTGCTCCACAGCCCGTTCGTTCCTACGAGCAGTACTTC.

In regard to this clone: Since no conserved phenylalanine or tryptophan closes the CDR3, a read error is the likely cause. The chain links TRBV10-3 to TRBJ1-5, with D tentatively TRBD1 (5 bases). Between the trimmed V and J ends, which lost 5 bases and 5 bases, there was a span of 16 bases. CDR1 and CDR2 from the germline V gene are ENHRY and SYGVKD. The CDR3 is 15 amino acids. As DNA, the CDR3 is TGTGCCATCAGTCACAGCCCGGGGCAATATCAGCCCCAGCATTTG. Translated: CAISHSPGQYQPQHL.

The genes are TRBV6-1 and TRBJ2-1; D perhaps matches TRBD1 (6 bases). Germline CDR1 MNHNS, CDR2 SASEGT. With 5 bases removed from V and 0 bases from J, the gap between germline ends came to 14 bases. This CDR3 is built from 16 residues. The CDR3 loop is CASSPQGPSSYNEQFF. Here the CDR3 DNA reads TGTGCCAGCAGTCCCCAGGGGCCGTCCTCCTACAATGAGCAGTTCTTC.

The V and J genes are TRBV5-1 and TRBJ1-2; TRBD1 is a possible D gene (6 bases). V dropped 4 bases and J dropped 11 bases, with 18 bases sitting between them. Germline CDR1 and CDR2: SGHRS and YFSETQ. This CDR3 spans 13 amino acids. CDR3 coding DNA: TGCGCCAGCAGCCTCGGACAGAGCGGCGGATACACCTTC. Amino acids: CASSLGQSGGYTF.

The sample holds many counts of this clone. This chain connects TRBV20-1 to TRBJ1-1, with D possibly matching TRBD1 (5 bases). The CDR3 loop spans 13 amino acids. V lost 4 bases and J lost 4, with 13 bases in between. Germline V lookup: CDR1 DFQATT, CDR2 SNEGSKA (reference sequence). The CDR3 DNA reads as TGCAGTGCTACCCAGGGTGGAGGCACTGAAGCTTTCTTT. This translates into CSATQGGGTEAFF.

This rearrangement joins TRBV30 to TRBJ2-7; no firm D call. With 1 base removed from V and 3 bases from J, the gap between germline ends came to 16 bases. Germline V gene data show CDR1 as GTSNPN and CDR2 as SVGIG (reference sequence). The CDR3 has 15 amino acids. The CDR3 sequence is CAWSGKPLSDYEQYF. CDR3 in DNA: TGTGCCTGGAGTGGTAAGCCACTTAGTGACTACGAGCAGTACTTC.

The sample holds many counts of this clone. CDR3 DNA: TGCAGTGCTAGGACAGGGGATAGCAAAAACATTCAGTACTTC. As protein: CSARTGDSKNIQYF. This rearrangement joins TRBV20-1 to TRBJ2-4, with 8 bases fitting TRBD1. In germline, CDR1 is DFQATT, CDR2 SNEGSKA (reference sequence). J gave up 3 bases and V 3 bases, and 4 bases lay outside the gene matches. This CDR3 spans 14 amino acids.

This clone was picked up many times. This chain links TRBV20-1 with TRBJ2-1, with D possibly matching TRBD2 (6 bases). Per the germline V gene, CDR1 is DFQATT and CDR2 is SNEGSKA (reference sequence). This CDR3 has 13 amino acids. V lost 5 bases to trimming and J lost 5 bases, with 13 bases between them. The CDR3 spells CSALGSWDNEQFF. In DNA, the CDR3 is TGCAGTGCTCTCGGGAGTTGGGACAATGAGCAGTTCTTC.

This clone has just a few counts. An end of the junction does not agree with germline; a read error may underlie this. V and J are TRBV6-1 and TRBJ1-1; no clear D gene. The V gene's germline CDR1 is MNHNS and CDR2 SASEGT. The CDR3 sequence is 15 residues long. The CDR3 protein is CASSEGCSGITEASF. As DNA, the CDR3 is TGTGCCAGCAGTGAAGGATGTTCTGGAATCACTGAAGCTTCCTTT.

This clone has at least ten counts. The chain recombines TRBV5-1 with TRBJ2-1; TRBD2 matches at 10 bases. V shed 3 bases and J 3 bases; nucleotides not matched to a gene: 9. Germline V CDR1 and CDR2: SGHRS, YFSETQ. CDR3 length equals 17 residues. The CDR3 sequence: CASSSGASGSYYNEQFF. CDR3 sequence (DNA): TGCGCCAGCAGCTCGGGGGCTAGCGGGAGTTACTACAATGAGCAGTTCTTC.